Presented here are 19 T cell receptor beta chains from one specimen sequenced in a study of shared clonotypes between healthy human individuals. This table comes from immunoSEQ multiplex PCR, and its TCRdb copy is limited to in-frame clones, with some not included. The sample consists of fewer than 2.5 million clones, roughly 93% of them appearing once. The specimen was naive CD4+ T cells from PBMCs. Regarding subset: CD45RA+ positively selected. These receptors were obtained from a man between 18 and 35 years old in good health. Some clones in this sample may be carry-over from other donors' samples.

This chain joins TRBV9 and TRBJ2-7; 7 nucleotides line up with TRBD2. CDR1 is SGDLS, CDR2 YYNGEE, per germline. V dropped 1 base and J dropped 0; count of bases not matched to a gene: 4. This CDR3 is built from 15 residues. For the CDR3, the DNA is TGTGCCAGCAGCGTATCTGCGGGAGTCTCCTACGAGCAGTACTTC. Translation gives CASSVSAGVSYEQYF.

Note on this clone: Other DNA sequences in this sample translate to the same CDR3. The chain combines TRBV18 with TRBJ1-1, with 11 bases that match TRBD1. The CDR3 covers 13 residues. The trim removed 6 bases at V and 5 bases at J, leaving 2 bases unmatched. Germline loops: CDR1 KGHSH, CDR2 LQKENI. CDR3 DNA: TGTGCCAGCTCCGGGACAGGGGGAACTGAAGCTTTCTTT. Protein: CASSGTGGTEAFF.

The rearrangement uses TRBV9 and TRBJ2-3; the D gene is possibly TRBD2 (5 bases). The germline V and J ends were trimmed by 4 bases and 5 bases, with 14 bases remaining between them. The germline V gene has CDR1 SGDLS and CDR2 YYNGEE. CDR3 length: 14 residues. The CDR3 reads CASSPDLAVDTQYF. The DNA of the CDR3 is TGTGCCAGCAGCCCGGACCTAGCCGTAGATACGCAGTATTTT.

This chain uses TRBV9 with TRBJ2-1, with 8 bases fitting TRBD1. Germline trimming cut 4 bases from V and 3 bases from J; bases unmatched to any gene: 12. The CDR3 is 17 amino acids. Per germline, CDR1 SGDLS and CDR2 YYNGEE. CDR3 amino acids: CASSPGTGLERYNEQFF. The CDR3 region has the DNA TGTGCCAGCAGCCCCGGGACAGGTCTTGAGCGCTACAATGAGCAGTTCTTC.

J is TRBJ2-7 and V is TRBV28, with D maybe TRBD1 (6 bases). The V end was cut by 6 bases, the J end by 6 bases, with 18 bases between. Germline V gene lookup returns CDR1 MDHEN and CDR2 SYDVKM. The CDR3 is 14 residues long. The CDR3 DNA reads TGTGCCAGCAGGATACAGGGTGGTCGAGCCGAGCAGTACTTC. This encodes CASRIQGGRAEQYF.

The V gene is TRBV6-1, the J gene TRBJ2-2, with D uncertain. The CDR3 covers 15 residues. In germline, CDR1 is MNHNS, CDR2 SASEGT. V lost 2 bases to trimming and J lost 1 base, with 8 bases between them. As DNA, the CDR3 is TGTGCCAGCAGTGAAATGGACGGGAACACCGGGGAGCTGTTTTTT. Translating it yields CASSEMDGNTGELFF.

This clone came up once. The V and J genes are TRBV7-2 and TRBJ2-3; TRBD1 is a possible D gene (6 bases). Germline V gives CDR1 SGHTA, CDR2 FQGNSA. V was trimmed by 1 base and J by 5 bases, leaving 13 bases between them. CDR3 length: 15 amino acids. The CDR3 region has the DNA TGTGCCAGCAGCTTAGGTGTTCCAGGGGTAGATACGCAGTATTTT. Translating gives CASSLGVPGVDTQYF.

The V call is TRBV23-1, the J call TRBJ2-7; D not certain. TRBV23-1 is annotated as an ORF whose role is uncertain. V was clipped by 1 base and J by 0 bases, with 19 bases between them. The CDR3 extends over 18 amino acids. The chain's CDR3 is CASSQLTSCSSDSYEQYF. CDR3 bases: TGCGCCAGCAGTCAATTGACGTCTTGCTCCTCCGACTCCTACGAGCAGTACTTC.

Worth noting for this clone: Within the sample, other DNA sequences also encode this same CDR3. The chain is built from TRBV2 and TRBJ1-2; TRBD1 is a possible D gene (6 bases). This CDR3 spans 12 amino acids. CDR1 is SNHLY and CDR2 is FYNNEI in the germline V gene. Trimming cost V 6 bases and J 4 bases, with 9 bases left between them. The DNA of the CDR3 is TGTGCCAGCAGGGGGGGGGCCTATGGCTACACCTTC. Amino acids: CASRGGAYGYTF.

The V and J genes are TRBV5-1 and TRBJ2-5, with 11 bases fitting TRBD2. Germline values: CDR1 SGHRS, CDR2 YFSETQ. The CDR3 totals 18 residues. After removal of 2 bases from V and 0 bases from J, the junction contained 9 bases not matched to a gene. This CDR3 reads CASSLRLAGTTNQETQYF. CDR3 bases: TGCGCCAGCAGCTTAAGACTAGCGGGAACTACAAACCAAGAGACCCAGTACTTC.

This chain connects TRBV6-5 to TRBJ1-5; possible D gene TRBD1, 6 bases. With 5 bases removed from V and 1 base from J, the gap between germline ends came to 12 bases. The CDR3 covers 15 residues. Germline values: CDR1 MNHEY, CDR2 SVGAGI. The CDR3 nucleotides read TGTGCCAGCAGTAGGACAGCGGTAAGCAATCAGCCCCAGCATTTT. Its protein is CASSRTAVSNQPQHF.

The chain recombines TRBV5-4 with TRBJ2-1; 7 nucleotides line up with TRBD1. The V segment lost 4 bases and the J segment 13 bases; nucleotides outside the gene matches: 11. Germline CDR1 and CDR2: SGHNT and YYREEE (reference sequence). The CDR3 contains 13 residues. CDR3 bases: TGTGCCAGCAGCGTGGACAGGACCAGAGGACAGTTCTTC. The encoded protein is CASSVDRTRGQFF.

This sequence joins TRBV7-9 and TRBJ1-1, with D hard to call. V was pared by 7 bases and J by 0 bases, with 6 bases between. This CDR3 has 12 residues. Germline V gene data show CDR1 as SEHNR and CDR2 as FQNEAQ (reference sequence). CDR3 protein: CASIQVNTEAFF. For the CDR3, the DNA is TGTGCCAGCATCCAGGTGAACACTGAAGCTTTCTTT.

The genes are TRBV1 and TRBJ2-1; the D call TRBD2 from the table was never checked on the DNA. TRBV1 is flagged as a pseudogene. CDR3 length: 15 residues. CDR3 in amino acids: CTSSPVRPRSDEQFF. The CDR3 DNA sequence: TGCACCAGCAGCCCGGTGCGTCCTCGGTCCGATGAGCAGTTCTTC.

The chain uses TRBV28 and TRBJ1-5; 8 bases agree with TRBD1. Trimming cost V 5 bases and J 6 bases; bases outside gene matches: 3. This CDR3 has 13 residues. Germline loops: CDR1 MDHEN, CDR2 SYDVKM. The chain's CDR3 is CASSGQGIQPQHF. The CDR3 region has the DNA TGTGCCAGCAGTGGACAGGGAATTCAGCCCCAGCATTTT.

The chain's CDR3 is CASRPLGNEQFF. The CDR3 nucleotides read TGTGCCAGCAGACCATTAGGCAATGAGCAGTTCTTC. The V call is TRBV7-9, the J call TRBJ2-1; D is undetermined. The CDR3 contains 12 residues. Trimming left V 6 bases short and J 6 bases short, with 9 bases between. The germline gives CDR1 SEHNR, CDR2 FQNEAQ (reference sequence).

The chain couples TRBV27 to TRBJ2-3; D is unresolved. From germline, CDR1 is MNHEY and CDR2 SMNVEV (reference sequence). The CDR3 loop spans 16 amino acids. V shed 8 bases and J shed 0 bases, with 18 bases lying between them. CDR3 in amino acids: CASPFSRVRSTDTQYF. The CDR3 DNA is TGTGCCAGCCCCTTTTCTAGGGTCCGTAGCACAGATACGCAGTATTTT.

The chain recombines TRBV18 with TRBJ1-1; no definite D call. The germline V and J ends were trimmed by 0 bases and 2 bases, with 13 bases remaining between them. The CDR3 is 16 residues long. Germline values: CDR1 KGHSH, CDR2 LQKENI. The CDR3 protein is CASSPPTGLGNTEAFF. CDR3 in DNA: TGTGCCAGCTCACCACCGACGGGGTTGGGAAACACTGAAGCTTTCTTT. The variable domain in full, completed from reference TRBV18 and TRBJ1-1, reads NAGVMQNPRHLVRRRGQEARLRCSPMKGHSHVYWYRQLPEEGLKFMVYLQKENIIDESGMPKERFSAEFPKEGPSILRIQQVVRGDSAAYFCASSPPTGLGNTEAFFGQGTRLTVV.

The genes are TRBV11-1 and TRBJ2-1; 9 nucleotides match TRBD2. Germline V gene lookup returns CDR1 SGHAT and CDR2 FQDESV (reference sequence). The CDR3 has 15 residues. V was pared by 4 bases and J by 7 bases, with 8 bases of the junction left unmatched. In DNA form, the CDR3 reads TGTGCCAGCAGCTCCTCAGCGGGAGGTCTAAATGAGCAGTTCTTC. Its translation: CASSSSAGGLNEQFF.